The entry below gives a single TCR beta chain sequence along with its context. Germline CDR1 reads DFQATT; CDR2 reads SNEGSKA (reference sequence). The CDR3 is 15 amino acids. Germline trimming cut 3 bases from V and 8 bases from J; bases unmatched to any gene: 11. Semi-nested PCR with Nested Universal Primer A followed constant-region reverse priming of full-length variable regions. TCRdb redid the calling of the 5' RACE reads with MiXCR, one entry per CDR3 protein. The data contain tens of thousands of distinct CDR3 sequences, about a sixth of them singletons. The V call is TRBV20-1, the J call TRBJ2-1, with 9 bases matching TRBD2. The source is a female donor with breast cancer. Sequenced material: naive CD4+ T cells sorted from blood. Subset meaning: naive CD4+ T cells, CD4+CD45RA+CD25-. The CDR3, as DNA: TGCAGTGCTAGCCTTATAGCGGGAGTGGCCGATGAGCAGTTCTTC. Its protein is CSASLIAGVADEQFF.